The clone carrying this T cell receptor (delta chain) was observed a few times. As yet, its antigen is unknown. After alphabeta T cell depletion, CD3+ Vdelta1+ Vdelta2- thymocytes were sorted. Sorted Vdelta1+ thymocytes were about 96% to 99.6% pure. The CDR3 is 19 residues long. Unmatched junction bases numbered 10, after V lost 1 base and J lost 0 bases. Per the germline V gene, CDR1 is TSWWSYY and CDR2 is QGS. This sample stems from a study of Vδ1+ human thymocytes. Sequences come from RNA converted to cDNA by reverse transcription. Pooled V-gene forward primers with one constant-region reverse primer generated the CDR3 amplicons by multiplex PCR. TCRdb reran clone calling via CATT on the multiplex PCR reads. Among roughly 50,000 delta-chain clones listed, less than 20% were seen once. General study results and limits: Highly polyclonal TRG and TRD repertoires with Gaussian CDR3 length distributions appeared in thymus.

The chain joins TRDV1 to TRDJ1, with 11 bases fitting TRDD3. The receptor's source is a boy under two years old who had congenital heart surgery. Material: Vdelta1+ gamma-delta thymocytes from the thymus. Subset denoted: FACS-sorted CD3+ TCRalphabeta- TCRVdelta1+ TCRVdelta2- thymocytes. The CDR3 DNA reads TGTGCTCTTGGGGAACCGGCTGGGGGATACAGCGGGTACACCGATAAACTCATCTTT. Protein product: CALGEPAGGYSGYTDKLIF.